The 27 T cell receptor beta chains presented below share a single source sample, sequenced in a study of blood T cell repertoires in COVID-19. Libraries were prepared by immunoSEQ multiplex PCR; TCRdb keeps only in-frame clonotypes and omits some of them. This sample has fewer than 200,000 clones, with roughly 90% found just once. Material for sequencing was peripheral blood. The receptor set was obtained from a man aged 25-40 years with COVID-19, enrolled during active disease.

This chain connects TRBV7-2 to TRBJ1-1; 8 nucleotides align to TRBD1. The CDR3 runs to 14 residues. Germline-derived CDR1 and CDR2 are SGHTA and FQGNSA. V dropped 4 bases and J dropped 7; count of bases not matched to a gene: 8. The CDR3 spells CASSSYRGEGEAFF. The DNA for the CDR3 is TGTGCCAGCAGCTCTTACAGGGGGGAGGGTGAAGCTTTCTTT.

V gene TRBV29-1 combines with J gene TRBJ2-3, with TRBD2 as a possible D gene (6 bases). CDR3 length equals 14 residues. Per the germline V gene, CDR1 is SQVTM and CDR2 is ANQGSEA. Trimming removed 7 bases from V and 0 bases from J, with 14 bases in between. CDR3 sequence reads: CSGRLASSTDTQYF. CDR3 sequence (DNA): TGCAGCGGACGTCTAGCGTCTAGCACAGATACGCAGTATTTT.

The V gene is TRBV6-5, the J gene TRBJ2-1; 12 nucleotides match TRBD2. Germline values: CDR1 MNHEY, CDR2 SVGAGI. The CDR3 has 15 residues. Germline trimming cut 7 bases from V and 2 bases from J; bases unmatched to any gene: 3. The CDR3 here is CASNGLAGTYNEQFF. As DNA, the CDR3 is TGTGCCAGCAATGGACTAGCGGGAACCTACAATGAGCAGTTCTTC.

The chain carries TRBV18 and TRBJ1-4; perhaps TRBD1 as D (6 bases). This CDR3 is 14 amino acids long. Germline values: CDR1 KGHSH, CDR2 LQKENI. V was pared by 6 bases and J by 8 bases, with 16 bases between. The CDR3 coding sequence is TGTGCCAGCTCCACCTCAGGGGCAGTCGAAAAACTGTTTTTT. It is translated as CASSTSGAVEKLFF.

V and J are TRBV2 and TRBJ1-2, with 7 bases matching TRBD1. The trim removed 5 bases at V and 0 bases at J, leaving 6 bases unmatched. The CDR3 extends over 15 amino acids. Germline-derived CDR1 and CDR2 are SNHLY and FYNNEI. DNA for the CDR3: TGTGCCAGCAGTTCCCACAGGGGTGCTAACTATGGCTACACCTTC. This sequence encodes CASSSHRGANYGYTF.

The genes are TRBV9 and TRBJ2-7; the match to TRBD1 covers 11 bases. V was pared by 4 bases and J by 5 bases, with 8 bases of the junction left unmatched. Germline lookup yields CDR1 SGDLS and CDR2 YYNGEE. The CDR3 totals 15 residues. The CDR3 region has the DNA TGTGCCAGCAGCCGTAGCCGGACAGGGGGCGACGAGCAGTACTTC. This gives the protein CASSRSRTGGDEQYF.

The chain employs TRBV28 and TRBJ1-1, with unresolved D. The CDR3 totals 13 residues. The V gene's germline CDR1 is MDHEN and CDR2 SYDVKM. Trimming stripped 7 bases from V and 0 bases from J, with 9 bases between. CDR3 in amino acids: CASKRSVNTEAFF. In DNA form, the CDR3 reads TGTGCCAGCAAGCGAAGTGTGAACACTGAAGCTTTCTTT.

The chain recombines TRBV6-5 with TRBJ2-1; 7 positions match TRBD1. Germline loops: CDR1 MNHEY, CDR2 SVGAGI. Trimming removed 4 bases from V and 7 bases from J; junction bases left unmatched: 13. The CDR3 loop spans 16 amino acids. The CDR3 DNA sequence: TGTGCCAGCAGTTTCTTTGGCAGGGGGAGTTCTAATGAGCAGTTCTTC. Its translation is CASSFFGRGSSNEQFF.

The chain carries TRBV3-1 (or the pseudogene TRBV3-2) and TRBJ2-1; D remains ambiguous. V lost 5 bases and J 9 bases, leaving 11 bases between the germline ends. The CDR3 covers 12 residues. The germline V gene encodes CDR1 LGHDT and CDR2 YNNKEL (reference sequence). The CDR3 DNA sequence: TGTGCCAGCAGCGACTCTAGAAGTGAGCAGTTCTTC. It yields the protein CASSDSRSEQFF.

The CDR3 reads CASSSGPNYGYTF. CDR3 bases: TGTGCCAGCAGCTCAGGGCCTAACTATGGCTACACCTTC. V gene TRBV7-9 combines with J gene TRBJ1-2; perhaps TRBD1 as D (5 bases). The CDR3 has 13 amino acids. Germline-derived CDR1 and CDR2 are SEHNR and FQNEAQ (reference sequence). V dropped 4 bases and J dropped 0 bases, with 6 bases sitting between them.

The chain has TRBV7-2 and TRBJ2-2; 9 bases map to TRBD1. Germline-derived CDR1 and CDR2 are SGHTA and FQGNSA. The length of the CDR3 is 16 residues. V lost 1 base and J lost 5; bases outside the gene matches: 5. The CDR3 loop is CASSLVGQGRTGELFF. The CDR3 region has the DNA TGTGCCAGCAGCTTAGTGGGACAGGGAAGGACCGGGGAGCTGTTTTTT. The full variable domain, its missing parts supplied by reference TRBV7-2 and TRBJ2-2, is GAGVSQSPSNKVTEKGKDVELRCDPISGHTALYWYRQSLGQGLEFLIYFQGNSAPDKSGLPSDRFSAERTGGSVSTLTIQRTQQEDSAVYLCASSLVGQGRTGELFFGEGSRLTVL.

The rearrangement joins TRBV30 to TRBJ2-6; TRBD2 matches 8 bases. CDR1 GTSNPN and CDR2 SVGIG come from the germline V gene (reference sequence). The J segment lost 0 bases and the V segment lost 2 bases, leaving 6 bases of the junction unmatched. CDR3 size: 17 residues. The DNA for the CDR3 is TGTGCCTGGAGTAGCCAGCGGGGGCGCTCTGGGGCCAACGTCCTGACTTTC. This codes for CAWSSQRGRSGANVLTF.

The rearrangement uses TRBV7-9 and TRBJ1-6; D perhaps matches TRBD1 (6 bases). Trimming removed 6 bases at V and 8 bases at J, with 14 bases between. Per the germline V gene, CDR1 is SEHNR and CDR2 is FQNEAQ (reference sequence). CDR3 length: 14 residues. CDR3: CASSPRQADSPLHF. CDR3 sequence (DNA): TGTGCCAGCAGTCCCCGACAGGCAGATTCACCCCTCCACTTT.

The V gene is TRBV4-3, the J gene TRBJ2-1; a possible D gene is TRBD2 (5 bases). Germline CDR1 is LGHNA and CDR2 is YSLEER. This CDR3 has 15 amino acids. Trimming removed 3 bases from V and 10 bases from J, with 19 bases in between. The CDR3 bases are TGCGCCAGCAGCCAGGAGCCTGACTGGAGGAGAGAGCAGTTCTTC. Amino acids: CASSQEPDWRREQFF.

This clone was seen a handful of times. The chain uses TRBV9 and TRBJ2-3; 7 nucleotides match TRBD2. V was clipped by 0 bases and J by 4 bases; unmatched bases: 2. The CDR3 is made up of 14 amino acids. Germline V gene lookup returns CDR1 SGDLS and CDR2 YYNGEE. The CDR3, as DNA: TGTGCCAGCAGCGTAGCGGGGGGTCCAGATACGCAGTATTTT. Amino acid sequence: CASSVAGGPDTQYF.

The V call is TRBV7-9, the J call TRBJ2-3; TRBD1 might be the D (6 bases). Germline CDR1 reads SEHNR; CDR2 reads FQNEAQ (reference sequence). The CDR3 length is 14 residues. V was trimmed by 4 bases and J by 3 bases, leaving 11 bases between them. CDR3 sequence reads: CASSSDRSTDTQYF. As DNA, the CDR3 is TGTGCCAGCAGCTCCGACAGGAGTACAGATACGCAGTATTTT.

This chain joins TRBV6-1 and TRBJ1-1; a weak D match, TRBD1 (6 bases). Per germline, CDR1 MNHNS and CDR2 SASEGT. The CDR3 sequence is 13 residues long. The V gene lost 2 bases and the J gene lost 11 bases, with 15 bases spanning the gap. The CDR3 region has the DNA TGTGCCAGCAGTGAAATAGCGACAGGTGGGGCTTTCTTT. It encodes CASSEIATGGAFF.

The chain couples TRBV19 to TRBJ1-1; D remains unclear. Germline V gene data show CDR1 as LNHDA and CDR2 as SQIVND (reference sequence). The CDR3 contains 13 residues. V was trimmed by 5 bases and J by 1 base, leaving 8 bases between them. CDR3 DNA sequence: TGTGCCAGTAGTTGGAGCCCGAACACTGAAGCTTTCTTT. Translated, it gives CASSWSPNTEAFF.

The chain is built from TRBV19 and TRBJ2-1, with 14 nucleotides matching TRBD2. V shed 6 bases, J shed 2 bases, and the junction held 15 bases outside the gene matches. The germline V gene encodes CDR1 LNHDA and CDR2 SQIVND (reference sequence). The CDR3 is made up of 20 amino acids. This CDR3 reads CASSRKGWGLAGDTYNEQFF. For the CDR3, the DNA is TGTGCCAGTAGCCGGAAGGGCTGGGGACTAGCGGGAGACACCTACAATGAGCAGTTCTTC.

The rearrangement uses TRBV7-9 and TRBJ2-5; 9 bases are a match to TRBD2. The V gene end was trimmed by 5 bases and the J gene end by 2 bases; junction bases not matched to a gene: 6. Germline values: CDR1 SEHNR, CDR2 FQNEAQ (reference sequence). The CDR3 is 15 residues long. The CDR3 protein is CASSEGTSLQETQYF. For the CDR3, the DNA is TGTGCCAGCAGCGAAGGGACTAGCCTACAAGAGACCCAGTACTTC.

The CDR3: CASSPSGLAGDNEQFF. The CDR3 nucleotides read TGTGCCAGCTCACCATCGGGACTAGCGGGTGACAATGAGCAGTTCTTC. The J gene is TRBJ2-1, the V gene TRBV18, with 12 bases matching TRBD2. After removal of 2 bases from V and 5 bases from J, the junction contained 4 bases not matched to a gene. The CDR3 runs to 16 residues. Germline-derived CDR1 and CDR2 are KGHSH and LQKENI.

This clone was seen just once. The CDR3 here is CASSQISGGRDEQFF. CDR3 DNA sequence: TGTGCCAGCAGCCAAATAAGCGGGGGGCGGGATGAGCAGTTCTTC. The rearrangement joins TRBV14 to TRBJ2-1; 9 bases match TRBD2. V was pared by 2 bases and J by 8 bases, with 7 bases of the junction left unmatched. CDR1 is SGHDN and CDR2 is FVKESK in the germline V gene. This CDR3 contains 15 residues.

The rearrangement uses TRBV19 and TRBJ1-2, with TRBD1 as a possible D gene (5 bases). This CDR3 comprises 15 residues. The germline gives CDR1 LNHDA, CDR2 SQIVND (reference sequence). Trimming shortened V by 3 bases and J by 7 bases, and 18 bases separated the two germline ends. The CDR3 region has the DNA TGTGCCAGTAGTATCCCGACGGGGGGAAAGGGTGGCTACACCTTC. Encoded protein: CASSIPTGGKGGYTF.

This clone was observed a handful of times. The chain carries TRBV6-1 and TRBJ1-6; D remains ambiguous. The V gene lost 2 bases and the J gene lost 0 bases, with 5 bases spanning the gap. CDR1 and CDR2 (germline): MNHNS, SASEGT. The CDR3 is 15 amino acids. CDR3 residues: CASSEMSSYNSPLHF. Here the CDR3 DNA reads TGTGCCAGCAGTGAAATGAGCTCCTATAATTCACCCCTCCACTTT.

The rearrangement joins TRBV3-1 (or the pseudogene TRBV3-2) to TRBJ1-2, with D maybe TRBD1 (5 bases). Trimming shortened V by 6 bases and J by 3 bases, and 8 bases separated the two germline ends. CDR1 LGHDT and CDR2 YNNKEL come from the germline V gene (reference sequence). This CDR3 has 12 residues. Written as DNA, the CDR3 is TGTGCCAGCAGGGGGCGAGACTATGGCTACACCTTC. Translated: CASRGRDYGYTF.

The chain recombines TRBV5-8 with TRBJ1-5, with D unclear. V was clipped by 0 bases and J by 4 bases, with 17 bases between them. Germline V gene data show CDR1 as SGHTS and CDR2 as YDEGEE. The CDR3 runs 17 residues. The CDR3 DNA follows: TGTGCCAGCAGCTTGGGTCTCCTAAGAAACAGAAATCAGCCCCAGCATTTT. Translated: CASSLGLLRNRNQPQHF.

For the CDR3, the DNA is TGTGCCAGCAGTTCGGCCCTGACTAGCGGGAGGCAGGGAGATACGCAGTATTTT. It is translated as CASSSALTSGRQGDTQYF. The chain employs TRBV6-2 or TRBV6-3 and TRBJ2-3; 13 positions match TRBD2. The germline V gene has CDR1 MNHEY and CDR2 SVGEGT. V lost 4 bases and J lost 5; bases outside the gene matches: 12. CDR3 size: 18 residues.